The clone carrying this T cell receptor beta chain was picked up many times. This record comes from a study of T cells in Graves' hyperthyroidism and ophthalmopathy. It was RNA transcripts that yielded the amplified TCR beta CDR3 regions. HTBI primers drove first-round RT-PCR of the TCR CDR3. MiXCR was run by TCRdb on the multiplex PCR reads, yielding one entry per CDR3 protein. The sample shows about 700,000 distinct CDR3 sequences, over 40% of them seen only once. The V end was cut by 2 bases, the J end by 6 bases, with 22 bases between. CDR3 length equals 16 residues. Germline CDR1 and CDR2: SQVTM and ANQGSEA.

The TCR comes from an adult man with Graves' disease, either hyperthyroidism or ophthalmopathy (not recorded which). Sequencing used peripheral blood or thyroid tissue (not recorded which). The V and J genes are TRBV29-1 and TRBJ1-2; TRBD1 might be the D (5 bases). CDR3 amino acids: CSVEKGPAGKGDGYTF. CDR3 nucleotide sequence: TGCAGCGTTGAAAAAGGGCCAGCAGGGAAGGGCGATGGCTACACCTTC.